This record looks at one TCR beta chain sequence and its context. The CDR3 is made up of 14 amino acids. CDR1 LNHDA and CDR2 SQIVND come from the germline V gene (reference sequence). J gave up 5 bases and V 5 bases, and 8 bases lay outside the gene matches. This sample was included in a study of shared clonotypes between healthy human individuals. Measured with immunoSEQ multiplex PCR; TCRdb has only the in-frame clones, and not every one. Of approximately 340,000 clones in the sample, roughly 70% are singletons; the top ten hold 10% to 13%. The receptor's source is a man aged 30 to 45 in good health. The gene calls are TRBV19 and TRBJ1-1, with TRBD1 matching over 7 bases. The sequenced sample consisted of memory CD4+ T cells sorted from blood. The subset here: CD45RA-negative fraction. CDR3: CASSRDGRGTEAFF. The CDR3 nucleotides read TGTGCCAGTAGTCGAGACGGCAGGGGGACTGAAGCTTTCTTT.